What follows describes a single TCR beta chain. What it recognizes is unknown. Additional DNA sequences in this sample encode the identical CDR3. Naive CD8 cells, CD45RO-negative and positively selected for CCR7, excluded terminally differentiated effector memory CD45RA+ cells. The donors were all Caucasian adults (living in Nashville, Tennessee). Generated by immunoSEQ multiplex PCR, the TCRdb table keeps only in-frame clones and is missing some. The table has some 1,900,000 clones, 85% to 95% seen once. The entry originates in a study of shared clonotypes between healthy human individuals. Study outcomes and limitations: Generation of non-shared clonotypes was less probable than generation of clonotypes shared by all four donors. Clonotype sharing levels among donors were expected to vary with sequencing depth.

In germline, CDR1 is MGHDK, CDR2 SYGVNS. V lost 6 bases and J 2 bases, leaving 7 bases between the germline ends. The CDR3 is 12 amino acids. The sequence was collected from a man between 18 and 35 years old in good health. The genes are TRBV25-1 and TRBJ1-1; no definite D call. Sequenced sample: naive CD8+ T cells sorted from blood. This CDR3 reads CASSWGNTEAFF. The CDR3 DNA sequence: TGTGCCAGCAGCTGGGGAAACACTGAAGCTTTCTTT. Drawing the rest from reference TRBV25-1 and TRBJ1-1, the complete variable domain is EADIYQTPRYLVIGTGKKITLECSQTMGHDKMYWYQQDPGMELHLIHYSYGVNSTEKGDLSSESTVSRIRTEHFPLTLESARPSHTSQYLCASSWGNTEAFFGQGTRLTVV.